This T cell receptor beta chain emerged from a study of OX40 agonist ivuxolimab in advanced cancers. CDR1 and CDR2 from the germline V gene are SGHTA and FQGNSA. Deletions cut 7 bases from V and 7 bases from J, with 16 bases between. The CDR3 sequence is 13 residues long. The protocol was immunoSEQ multiplex PCR, while the TCRdb copy is restricted to in-frame clones and leaves out a portion. The sample carries nearly 80,000 clones, about 80% recorded once. This receptor was identified in an adult with an advanced solid tumor such as melanoma, head and neck, liver or kidney cancer. The sample consisted of CD4+ or CD8+ T cells sorted from blood, taken in a trial of the OX40 agonist ivuxolimab. The chain carries TRBV7-2 and TRBJ1-1; D remains ambiguous. This CDR3 reads CASTSYTGDEAFF. For the CDR3, the DNA is TGTGCCAGCACCTCTTACACCGGGGATGAAGCTTTCTTT.